These 27 T cell receptor beta chains came from one sample sequenced in a study of blood T cells in healthy people across ages. A second roughly 7 to 11 cycle PCR used barcoded and J-beta primers. TCRdb re-called the 5' RACE reads with MiXCR, one entry per CDR3 protein. The sample consists of around 1,500,000 distinct CDR3 sequences, under 30% of them appearing once. Sequencing input: blood. The receptors were gathered from a woman in her twenties or thirties in good health.

The chain carries TRBV12-5 and TRBJ2-3; the D is unclear. CDR3 size: 11 residues. Trimming pared 3 bases from V and 4 bases from J, leaving 2 bases between. The germline V gene encodes CDR1 LGHNT and CDR2 FRNRAP. The CDR3 sequence is CASGFPDTQYF. The CDR3 DNA is TGTGCTAGTGGTTTCCCAGATACGCAGTATTTT. Combining the CDR3 with reference TRBV12-5 and TRBJ2-3 gives the whole variable domain DARVTQTPRHKVTEMGQEVTMRCQPILGHNTVFWYRQTMMQGLELLAYFRNRAPLDDSGMPKDRFSAEMPDATLATLKIQPSEPRDSAVYFCASGFPDTQYFGPGTRLTVL.

This clonotype was picked up a small number of times. V is TRBV7-9 and J is TRBJ2-5, with TRBD2 identical over 8 bases. After removal of 0 bases from V and 1 base from J, the junction contained 4 bases not matched to a gene. The CDR3 consists of 16 residues. The germline CDR1 and CDR2 sequences are SEHNR and FQNEAQ (reference sequence). The CDR3 spells CASSLAILAAQETQYF. In DNA form, the CDR3 reads TGTGCCAGCAGCTTAGCAATACTAGCGGCCCAAGAGACCCAGTACTTC.

This rearrangement joins TRBV2 to TRBJ1-4; D gene unclear. This CDR3 is built from 12 residues. Germline V gene lookup returns CDR1 SNHLY and CDR2 FYNNEI. Between the trimmed V and J ends, which lost 3 bases and 10 bases, there was a span of 9 bases. CDR3 loop: CASSEVMGKLFF. DNA of the CDR3: TGTGCCAGCAGTGAGGTTATGGGAAAACTGTTTTTT.

This clonotype came up a few times. The chain carries TRBV13 and TRBJ1-2; D is ambiguous. V lost 5 bases and J lost 7, with 20 bases in between. Germline CDR1 PRHDT, CDR2 FYEKMQ (reference sequence). The CDR3 runs to 15 residues. CDR3: CASSTVGLNLGGYTF. The DNA of the CDR3 is TGTGCCAGCAGCACCGTTGGACTCAACCTGGGTGGCTACACCTTC. Full variable domain (remainder filled in from reference TRBV13 and TRBJ1-2): AAGVIQSPRHLIKEKRETATLKCYPIPRHDTVYWYQQGPGQDPQFLISFYEKMQSDKGSIPDRFSAQQFSDYHSELNMSSLELGDSALYFCASSTVGLNLGGYTFGSGTRLTVV.

This rearrangement joins TRBV15 to TRBJ2-7; 14 bases map to TRBD2. This CDR3 comprises 16 residues. Germline trimming cut 5 bases from V and 5 bases from J; bases unmatched to any gene: 8. Per germline, CDR1 LNHNV and CDR2 YYDKDF (reference sequence). The CDR3 loop is CATSGPGLAGVHEQYF. The DNA for the CDR3 is TGTGCCACCAGCGGCCCGGGACTAGCGGGAGTGCACGAGCAGTACTTC.

Only a few counts were recorded for this clonotype. The chain recombines TRBV20-1 with TRBJ1-2, with a possible D match to TRBD1 (5 bases). This CDR3 comprises 12 residues. The V and J ends lost 4 bases and 6 bases respectively, with 12 bases between them. Germline V gene sequence: CDR1 DFQATT, CDR2 SNEGSKA (reference sequence). As DNA, the CDR3 is TGCAGTGCTACGAGAGGGACGGATGGCTACACCTTC. As protein: CSATRGTDGYTF.

In its sample, this clonotype was seen a few times. This chain joins TRBV28 and TRBJ1-6; a weak D match, TRBD1 (5 bases). V lost 7 bases and J 5 bases, leaving 12 bases between the germline ends. In germline, CDR1 is MDHEN, CDR2 SYDVKM. This CDR3 has 14 residues. In DNA, the CDR3 is TGTGCCAGCACCGGGACGGCGGATAATTCACCCCTCCACTTT. It translates to CASTGTADNSPLHF.

The rearrangement joins TRBV15 to TRBJ2-3; the match to TRBD2 covers 10 bases. The CDR3 is made up of 17 amino acids. V lost 0 bases, J lost 5 bases, and 8 bases stayed unmatched. Germline V CDR1 and CDR2: LNHNV, YYDKDF (reference sequence). CDR3 DNA sequence: TGTGCCACCAGCAGAGAAAATAGCGGGGGGTGGAAAGATACGCAGTATTTT. It encodes CATSRENSGGWKDTQYF.

The chain joins TRBV20-1 to TRBJ1-2; TRBD1 aligns across 7 bases. The CDR3 is 13 amino acids. With 6 bases clipped from V and 1 base from J, the junction kept 5 bases outside the gene matches. The germline V gene has CDR1 DFQATT and CDR2 SNEGSKA (reference sequence). The CDR3 DNA sequence: TGCAGTGCGAATGACAGGGTTAACTATGGCTACACCTTC. As protein: CSANDRVNYGYTF.

This clonotype was counted only a few times. This chain uses TRBV5-1 with TRBJ2-3; 7 bases map to TRBD2. After removal of 0 bases from V and 0 bases from J, the junction contained 7 bases not matched to a gene. Germline V lookup: CDR1 SGHRS, CDR2 YFSETQ. The CDR3 has 17 amino acids. The CDR3: CASSLAPGGASTDTQYF. CDR3 coding DNA: TGCGCCAGCAGCTTGGCCCCGGGGGGTGCTAGCACAGATACGCAGTATTTT. The full variable domain, completed using reference TRBV5-1 and TRBJ2-3, is KAGVTQTPRYLIKTRGQQVTLSCSPISGHRSVSWYQQTPGQGLQFLFEYFSETQRNKGNFPGRFSGRQFSNSRSEMNVSTLELGDSALYLCASSLAPGGASTDTQYFGPGTRLTVL.

In its sample, this clonotype was seen a few times. V is TRBV29-1 and J is TRBJ2-1; 8 nucleotides line up with TRBD1. The CDR3 has 13 residues. Looked up from germline, CDR1 is SQVTM and CDR2 is ANQGSEA. V dropped 7 bases and J dropped 6; count of bases not matched to a gene: 8. CDR3 region: CSGWTGLSNEQFF. Written as DNA, the CDR3 is TGCAGCGGGTGGACAGGGCTCTCCAATGAGCAGTTCTTC.

A few counts support this clonotype. V usage is TRBV6-2 or TRBV6-3 and J usage is TRBJ2-3, with TRBD1 matching over 7 bases. Germline V gives CDR1 MNHEY, CDR2 SVGEGT. With 5 bases clipped from V and 3 bases from J, the junction kept 11 bases outside the gene matches. This CDR3 contains 16 residues. The CDR3 DNA is TGTGCCAGCAGTCCTCGACAGGGTACTCGGACAGATACGCAGTATTTT. It is translated as CASSPRQGTRTDTQYF.

This clonotype was found a few times. A much larger clone differs from this one at a single base, so this may be a read error. The genes are TRBV7-2 and TRBJ2-7; D is possibly TRBD1 (6 bases). CDR3 length equals 14 residues. The germline V gene has CDR1 SGHTA and CDR2 FQGNSA. The chain's CDR3 is CASSLGQFLYGQYF. The CDR3 nucleotides read TGTGCCAGCAGCCTAGGACAGTTCCTCTACGGGCAGTACTTC.

The table lists this clonotype with many counts. The CDR3 sequence is CASSYDRGGQYF. CDR3 in DNA: TGTGCCAGCAGTTATGACCGGGGGGGCCAGTACTTC. The V gene is TRBV7-2, the J gene TRBJ2-5; 8 nucleotides align to TRBD2. Trimming cost V 6 bases and J 10 bases; bases outside gene matches: 7. The CDR3 consists of 12 residues. Germline CDR1 is SGHTA and CDR2 is FQGNSA.

This chain uses TRBV5-1 with TRBJ2-2, with unresolved D. This CDR3 spans 15 amino acids. Germline loops: CDR1 SGHRS, CDR2 YFSETQ. V lost 4 bases to trimming and J lost 0 bases, with 10 bases between them. In DNA form, the CDR3 reads TGCGCCAGCAGCCCTAATCCCGCGAACACCGGGGAGCTGTTTTTT. Protein: CASSPNPANTGELFF.

This clonotype was seen more than once but under ten times. This sequence joins TRBV2 and TRBJ2-3; D tentatively fits TRBD1 or TRBD2 (6 bases each). Germline lookup yields CDR1 SNHLY and CDR2 FYNNEI. This CDR3 region has 15 residues. Trimming stripped 7 bases from V and 2 bases from J, with 16 bases between. The CDR3 sequence is CASTGRGDYTDTQYF. The CDR3 DNA follows: TGTGCCAGCACCGGAAGGGGGGATTACACAGATACGCAGTATTTT.

The V call is TRBV7-2, the J call TRBJ2-2; D remains unclear. The V end lost 1 base, the J end lost 0 bases, and 9 bases lay between the germline ends. The CDR3 has 16 residues. The germline V gene has CDR1 SGHTA and CDR2 FQGNSA. CDR3 protein: CASSLGSIPNTGELFF. For the CDR3, the DNA is TGTGCCAGCAGCTTAGGTTCAATTCCGAACACCGGGGAGCTGTTTTTT.

The V gene is TRBV25-1, the J gene TRBJ2-1; D gene ambiguous. Germline lookup yields CDR1 MGHDK and CDR2 SYGVNS. The CDR3 is made up of 13 amino acids. The V gene lost 0 bases and the J gene lost 8 bases, with 8 bases spanning the gap. The CDR3 DNA reads as TGTGCCAGCAGTGAATATTTTAGTGATGAGCAGTTCTTC. Translation: CASSEYFSDEQFF.

This clonotype was observed a handful of times. This chain uses TRBV12-3 or TRBV12-4 with TRBJ2-1, with a tentative D call TRBD2 (5 bases). The CDR3 length is 15 residues. V was pared by 3 bases and J by 0 bases, with 9 bases between. The CDR3 region has the DNA TGTGCCAGCAGTTTTGAGGGTGTCTCCTACAATGAGCAGTTCTTC. It yields the protein CASSFEGVSYNEQFF.

The J gene is TRBJ2-1, the V gene TRBV7-2; D gene uncertain. This CDR3 contains 14 residues. Germline V gene lookup returns CDR1 SGHTA and CDR2 FQGNSA. The V gene lost 4 bases and the J gene lost 0 bases, with 7 bases spanning the gap. The CDR3 here is CASSSPASYNEQFF. In nucleotides, the CDR3 is TGTGCCAGCAGCTCGCCTGCCTCCTACAATGAGCAGTTCTTC.

The V gene is TRBV20-1, the J gene TRBJ1-1, with D perhaps TRBD1 (5 bases). V was trimmed by 3 bases and J by 3 bases, leaving 17 bases between them. Germline lookup yields CDR1 DFQATT and CDR2 SNEGSKA (reference sequence). The CDR3 is made up of 15 amino acids. The CDR3 DNA follows: TGCAGTGCTAGCACCGGGGGAGGAGGGTACACTGAAGCTTTCTTT. It is translated as CSASTGGGGYTEAFF.

The chain employs TRBV6-5 and TRBJ2-2, with D possibly matching TRBD2 (5 bases). This CDR3 is 15 amino acids long. With 10 bases removed from V and 4 bases from J, the gap between germline ends came to 19 bases. Per the germline V gene, CDR1 is MNHEY and CDR2 is SVGAGI. The CDR3 DNA is TGTGCCATCGGAGGCTCCCAGCTGCTCACCGGGGAGCTGTTTTTT. Translation gives CAIGGSQLLTGELFF.

This clonotype was seen only a few times. The V call is TRBV5-1, the J call TRBJ2-4, with 7 bases matching TRBD2. The J call is uncertain, as TRBJ2-7 better fits the DNA end. In germline, CDR1 is SGHRS, CDR2 YFSETQ. This CDR3 is 16 amino acids long. CDR3 DNA sequence: TGCGCCAGCAGCTTGGGGTCGGGGGGAGGCACCTACGAGCAGTACTTC. Translating gives CASSLGSGGGTYEQYF.

Of note for this clonotype: Compared with germline, one end of the junction differs, possibly owing to a read error. The CDR3 DNA sequence: TGTGCCAACAGCCGGACGACTAGCGGGAGCGACGAGCAGTACTTC. This codes for CANSRTTSGSDEQYF. V usage is TRBV7-9 and J usage is TRBJ2-4; TRBD2 matches 12 bases. The J call may be in error: the DNA end matches TRBJ2-7 better. CDR1 and CDR2 (germline): SEHNR, FQNEAQ (reference sequence). The CDR3 runs to 15 residues.

The CDR3 sequence is CASSSLGAGTQYF. Written as DNA, the CDR3 is TGTGCCAGCAGCTCGCTCGGGGCGGGGACGCAGTATTTT. The chain is built from TRBV7-2 and TRBJ2-3, with D possibly being TRBD2 (6 bases). CDR3 size: 13 residues. CDR1 is SGHTA, CDR2 FQGNSA, per germline. Trimming cost V 4 bases and J 9 bases, with 14 bases left between them.

V is TRBV9 and J is TRBJ2-1; D might be TRBD1 (6 bases). Trimming removed 0 bases at V and 4 bases at J, with 11 bases between. CDR3 length: 15 residues. Per the germline V gene, CDR1 is SGDLS and CDR2 is YYNGEE. The CDR3 nucleotides are TGTGCCAGCAGCGTAGGCAGCAGGGGATACAATGAGCAGTTCTTC. Translated, it gives CASSVGSRGYNEQFF. The variable domain in full, completed from reference TRBV9 and TRBJ2-1, reads DSGVTQTPKHLITATGQRVTLRCSPRSGDLSVYWYQQSLDQGLQFLIQYYNGEERAKGNILERFSAQQFPDLHSELNLSSLELGDSALYFCASSVGSRGYNEQFFGPGTRLTVL.

The chain joins TRBV7-8 to TRBJ2-7; D might be TRBD2 (5 bases). Germline assignment: CDR1 SGHVS and CDR2 FQNEAQ. Between the trimmed V and J ends, which lost 1 base and 4 bases, there was a span of 17 bases. The CDR3 sequence is 16 residues long. DNA for the CDR3: TGTGCCAGCAGCTTAGGAGGGTCGTCGGTGACTTACGAGCAGTACTTC. Translating it yields CASSLGGSSVTYEQYF.